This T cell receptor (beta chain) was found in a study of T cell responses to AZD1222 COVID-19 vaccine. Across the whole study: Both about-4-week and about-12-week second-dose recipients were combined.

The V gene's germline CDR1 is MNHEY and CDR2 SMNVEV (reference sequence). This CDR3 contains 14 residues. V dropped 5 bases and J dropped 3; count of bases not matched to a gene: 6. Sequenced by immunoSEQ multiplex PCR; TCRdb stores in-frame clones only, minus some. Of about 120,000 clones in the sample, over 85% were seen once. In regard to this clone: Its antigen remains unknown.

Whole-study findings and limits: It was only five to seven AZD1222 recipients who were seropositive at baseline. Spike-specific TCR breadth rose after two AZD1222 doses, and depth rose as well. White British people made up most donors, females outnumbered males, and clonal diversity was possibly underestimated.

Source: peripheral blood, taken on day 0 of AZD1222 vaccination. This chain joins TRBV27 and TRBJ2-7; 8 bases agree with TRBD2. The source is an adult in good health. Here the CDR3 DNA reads TGTGCCAGCAGTCCTCGGACTAGCAGCTACGAGCAGTACTTC. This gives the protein CASSPRTSSYEQYF.